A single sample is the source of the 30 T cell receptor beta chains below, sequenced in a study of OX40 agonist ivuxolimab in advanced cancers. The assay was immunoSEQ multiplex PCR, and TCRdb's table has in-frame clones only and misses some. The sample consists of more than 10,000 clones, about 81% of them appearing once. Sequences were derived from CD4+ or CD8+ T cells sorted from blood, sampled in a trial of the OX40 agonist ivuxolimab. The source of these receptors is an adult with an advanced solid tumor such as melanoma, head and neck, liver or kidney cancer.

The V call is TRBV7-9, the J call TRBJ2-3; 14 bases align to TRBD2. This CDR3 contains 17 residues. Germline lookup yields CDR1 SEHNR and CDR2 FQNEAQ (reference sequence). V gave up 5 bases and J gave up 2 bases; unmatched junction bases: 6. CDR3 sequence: CASSGWGLAGATDTQYF. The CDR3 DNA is TGTGCCAGCAGCGGGTGGGGACTAGCGGGAGCCACAGATACGCAGTATTTT.

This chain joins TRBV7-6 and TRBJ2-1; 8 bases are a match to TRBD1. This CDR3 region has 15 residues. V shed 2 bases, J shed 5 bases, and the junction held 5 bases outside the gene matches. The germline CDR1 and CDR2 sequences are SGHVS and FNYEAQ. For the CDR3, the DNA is TGTGCCAGCAGCTTATTGGACAGGGAAAACAATGAGCAGTTCTTC. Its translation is CASSLLDRENNEQFF.

The DNA for the CDR3 is TGCGCCAGCAGCTTACAGGGGGCATCTGGAAACACCATATATTTT. It is translated as CASSLQGASGNTIYF. This rearrangement joins TRBV5-1 to TRBJ1-3; 9 bases match TRBD1. Germline CDR1 is SGHRS and CDR2 is YFSETQ. The CDR3 spans 15 residues. With V trimmed by 2 bases and J by 1 base, 1 base remained unmatched. The whole variable domain, filled in from reference TRBV5-1 and TRBJ1-3, reads KAGVTQTPRYLIKTRGQQVTLSCSPISGHRSVSWYQQTPGQGLQFLFEYFSETQRNKGNFPGRFSGRQFSNSRSEMNVSTLELGDSALYLCASSLQGASGNTIYFGEGSWLTVV.

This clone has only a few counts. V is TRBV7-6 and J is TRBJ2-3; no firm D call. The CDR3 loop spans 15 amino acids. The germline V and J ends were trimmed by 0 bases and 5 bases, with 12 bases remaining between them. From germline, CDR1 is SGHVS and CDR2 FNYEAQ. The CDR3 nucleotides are TGTGCCAGCAGCTTAGCACTTGAAGTTGTAGATACGCAGTATTTT. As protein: CASSLALEVVDTQYF.

CDR3 amino acids: CASSQEGAFSYNEQFF. CDR3 DNA: TGTGCCAGCAGCCAAGAGGGAGCCTTCTCCTACAATGAGCAGTTCTTC. The gene calls are TRBV4-2 and TRBJ2-1; tentatively, D is TRBD2 (5 bases). This CDR3 region has 16 residues. Trimming shortened V by 0 bases and J by 0 bases, and 9 bases separated the two germline ends. Germline values: CDR1 LGHNA, CDR2 YNFKEQ.

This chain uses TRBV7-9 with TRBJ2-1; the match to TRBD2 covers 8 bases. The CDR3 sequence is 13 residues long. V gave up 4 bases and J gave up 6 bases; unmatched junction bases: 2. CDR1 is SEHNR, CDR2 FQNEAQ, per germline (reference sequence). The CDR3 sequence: CASSSRGGNEQFF. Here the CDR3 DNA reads TGTGCCAGCAGCTCCCGGGGGGGCAATGAGCAGTTCTTC.

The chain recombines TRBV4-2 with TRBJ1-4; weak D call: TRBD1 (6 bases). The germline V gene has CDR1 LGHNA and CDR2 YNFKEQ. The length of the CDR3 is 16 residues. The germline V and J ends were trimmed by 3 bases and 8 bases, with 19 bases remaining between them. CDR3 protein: CASSQEPGYREEKLFF. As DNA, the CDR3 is TGTGCCAGCAGCCAGGAACCCGGATACAGGGAAGAAAAACTGTTTTTT.

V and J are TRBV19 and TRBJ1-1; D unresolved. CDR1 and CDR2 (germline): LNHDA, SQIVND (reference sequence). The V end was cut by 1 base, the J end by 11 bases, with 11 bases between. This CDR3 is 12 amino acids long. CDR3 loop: CASSIGGLGAFF. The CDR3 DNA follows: TGTGCCAGTAGTATAGGAGGGTTGGGCGCTTTCTTT.

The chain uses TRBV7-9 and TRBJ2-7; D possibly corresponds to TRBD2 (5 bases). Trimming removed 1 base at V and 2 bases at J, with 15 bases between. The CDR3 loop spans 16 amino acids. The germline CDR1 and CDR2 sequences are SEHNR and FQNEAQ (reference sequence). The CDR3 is CASSLEGGPRAYEQYF. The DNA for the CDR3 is TGTGCCAGCAGCTTAGAAGGCGGGCCAAGGGCCTACGAGCAGTACTTC. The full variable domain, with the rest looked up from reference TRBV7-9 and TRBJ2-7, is DTGVSQNPRHKITKRGQNVTFRCDPISEHNRLYWYRQTLGQGPEFLTYFQNEAQLEKSRLLSDRFSAERPKGSFSTLEIQRTEQGDSAMYLCASSLEGGPRAYEQYFGPGTRLTVT.

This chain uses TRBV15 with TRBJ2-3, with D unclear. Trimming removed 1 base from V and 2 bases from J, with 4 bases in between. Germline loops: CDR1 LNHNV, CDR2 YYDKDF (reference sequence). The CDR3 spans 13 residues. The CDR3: CATSRGLTDTQYF. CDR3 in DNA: TGTGCCACCAGCAGAGGCCTCACAGATACGCAGTATTTT.

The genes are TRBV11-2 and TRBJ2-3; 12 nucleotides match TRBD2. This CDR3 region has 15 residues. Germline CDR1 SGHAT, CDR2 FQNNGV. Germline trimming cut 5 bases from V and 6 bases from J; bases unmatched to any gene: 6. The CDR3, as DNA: TGTGCCAGCAGCGCGACTAGCGGGGGTATGGATACGCAGTATTTT. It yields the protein CASSATSGGMDTQYF.

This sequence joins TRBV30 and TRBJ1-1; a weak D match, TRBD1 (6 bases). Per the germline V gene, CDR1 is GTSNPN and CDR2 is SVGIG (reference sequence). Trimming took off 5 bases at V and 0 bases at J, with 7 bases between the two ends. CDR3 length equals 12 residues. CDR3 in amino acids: CAWGQLNTEAFF. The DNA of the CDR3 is TGTGCCTGGGGACAGCTGAACACTGAAGCTTTCTTT.

The CDR3 DNA sequence: TGTGCCAGCAGCTTAGGGTTTGGGTACGGGGGGGACGAGCAGTACTTC. Its translation: CASSLGFGYGGDEQYF. The chain couples TRBV11-2 to TRBJ2-7; TRBD2 agrees at 8 bases. CDR1 and CDR2 (germline): SGHAT, FQNNGV. V trimming: 1 base; J trimming: 5 bases; junction bases outside the gene matches: 10. The CDR3 loop spans 16 amino acids. Full variable domain (rest looked up from reference TRBV11-2 and TRBJ2-7): EAGVAQSPRYKIIEKRQSVAFWCNPISGHATLYWYQQILGQGPKLLIQFQNNGVVDDSQLPKDRFSAERLKGVDSTLKIQPAKLEDSAVYLCASSLGFGYGGDEQYFGPGTRLTVT.

The CDR3 region is CASSQERRGYNEKLFF. For the CDR3, the DNA is TGTGCCAGCAGCCAAGAGAGGCGGGGCTATAATGAAAAACTGTTTTTT. The V and J genes are TRBV4-2 and TRBJ1-4, with TRBD1 as a possible D gene (5 bases). Trimming removed 0 bases from V and 4 bases from J, with 12 bases in between. Germline-derived CDR1 and CDR2 are LGHNA and YNFKEQ. The CDR3 contains 16 residues.

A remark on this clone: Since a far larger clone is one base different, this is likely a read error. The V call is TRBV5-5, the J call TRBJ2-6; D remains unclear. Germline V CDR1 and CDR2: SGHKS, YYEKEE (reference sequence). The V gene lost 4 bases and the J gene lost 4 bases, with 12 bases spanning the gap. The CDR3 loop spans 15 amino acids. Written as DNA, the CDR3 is TGTGCCAGCAGCCCTTTATATCCAGGGGCCAACGTCCTGACTTTC. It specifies CASSPLYPGANVLTF.

For the CDR3, the DNA is TGTGCCAGCAGGCCTCGAGGCACTGAAGCTTTCTTT. Encoded protein: CASRPRGTEAFF. The chain recombines TRBV2 with TRBJ1-1; D is uncertain. The CDR3 is made up of 12 amino acids. Trimming left V 6 bases short and J 4 bases short, with 9 bases between. Germline-derived CDR1 and CDR2 are SNHLY and FYNNEI.

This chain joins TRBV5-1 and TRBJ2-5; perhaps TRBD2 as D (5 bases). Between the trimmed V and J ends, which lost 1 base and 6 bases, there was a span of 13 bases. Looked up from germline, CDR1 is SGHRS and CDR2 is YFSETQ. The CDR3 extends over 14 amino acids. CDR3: CASSLRLEDKTQYF. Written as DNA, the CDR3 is TGCGCCAGCAGCTTGAGACTGGAGGATAAGACCCAGTACTTC.

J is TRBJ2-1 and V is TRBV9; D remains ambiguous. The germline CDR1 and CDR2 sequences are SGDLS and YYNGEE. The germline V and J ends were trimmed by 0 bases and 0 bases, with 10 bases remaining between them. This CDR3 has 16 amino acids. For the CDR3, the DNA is TGTGCCAGCAGCGTAGGCCGGGCCAGCTCCTACAATGAGCAGTTCTTC. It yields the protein CASSVGRASSYNEQFF.

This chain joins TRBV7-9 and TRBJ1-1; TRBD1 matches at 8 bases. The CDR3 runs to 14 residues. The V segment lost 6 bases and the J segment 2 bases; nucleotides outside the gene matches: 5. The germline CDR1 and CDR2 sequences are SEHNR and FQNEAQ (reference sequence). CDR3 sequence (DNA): TGTGCCAGCAGACCTGACAGGGGAAACACTGAAGCTTTCTTT. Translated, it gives CASRPDRGNTEAFF.

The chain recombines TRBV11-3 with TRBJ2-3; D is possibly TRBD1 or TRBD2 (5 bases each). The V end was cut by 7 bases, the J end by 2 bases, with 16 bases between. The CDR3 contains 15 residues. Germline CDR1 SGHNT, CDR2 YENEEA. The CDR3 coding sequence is TGTGCCAGCACGGGCCGGGACGGAGACACAGATACGCAGTATTTT. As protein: CASTGRDGDTDTQYF.

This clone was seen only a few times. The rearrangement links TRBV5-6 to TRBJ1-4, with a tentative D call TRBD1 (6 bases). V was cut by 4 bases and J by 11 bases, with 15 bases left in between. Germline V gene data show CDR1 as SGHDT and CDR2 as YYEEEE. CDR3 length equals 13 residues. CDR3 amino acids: CASSLRGSGKLFF. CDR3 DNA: TGTGCCAGCAGCCTCAGGGGTTCCGGGAAACTGTTTTTT.

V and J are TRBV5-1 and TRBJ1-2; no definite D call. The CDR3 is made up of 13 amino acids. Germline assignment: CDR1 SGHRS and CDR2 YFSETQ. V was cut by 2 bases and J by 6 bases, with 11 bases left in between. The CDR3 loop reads CASSLRAADGYTF. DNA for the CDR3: TGCGCCAGCAGCTTACGGGCGGCCGATGGCTACACCTTC.

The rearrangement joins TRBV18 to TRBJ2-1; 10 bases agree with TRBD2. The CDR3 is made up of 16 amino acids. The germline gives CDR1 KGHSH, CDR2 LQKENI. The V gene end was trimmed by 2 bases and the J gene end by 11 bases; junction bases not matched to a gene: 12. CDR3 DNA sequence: TGTGCCAGCTCACCAGATCGACCTAGCGGGAGTGTGAAGCAGTTCTTC. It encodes CASSPDRPSGSVKQFF.

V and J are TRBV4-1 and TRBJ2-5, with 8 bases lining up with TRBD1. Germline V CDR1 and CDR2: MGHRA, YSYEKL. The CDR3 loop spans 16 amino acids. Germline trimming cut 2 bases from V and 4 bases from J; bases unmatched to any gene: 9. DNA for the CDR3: TGCGCCAGCAGCCAAAGGACAGGGTGGTCGTTAGAGACCCAGTACTTC. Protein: CASSQRTGWSLETQYF.

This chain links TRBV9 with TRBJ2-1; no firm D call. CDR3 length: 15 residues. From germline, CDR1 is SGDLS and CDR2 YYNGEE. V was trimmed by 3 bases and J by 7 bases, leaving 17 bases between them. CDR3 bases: TGTGCCAGCAGCGGCCTGCCTAGGACGTCAAATGAGCAGTTCTTC. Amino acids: CASSGLPRTSNEQFF. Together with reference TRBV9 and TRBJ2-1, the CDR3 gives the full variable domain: DSGVTQTPKHLITATGQRVTLRCSPRSGDLSVYWYQQSLDQGLQFLIQYYNGEERAKGNILERFSAQQFPDLHSELNLSSLELGDSALYFCASSGLPRTSNEQFFGPGTRLTVL.

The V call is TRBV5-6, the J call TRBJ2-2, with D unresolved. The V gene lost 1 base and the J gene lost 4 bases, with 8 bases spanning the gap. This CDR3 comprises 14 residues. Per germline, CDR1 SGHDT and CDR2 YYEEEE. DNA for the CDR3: TGTGCCAGCAGCTTGTGGTCGCTCACCGGGGAGCTGTTTTTT. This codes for CASSLWSLTGELFF.

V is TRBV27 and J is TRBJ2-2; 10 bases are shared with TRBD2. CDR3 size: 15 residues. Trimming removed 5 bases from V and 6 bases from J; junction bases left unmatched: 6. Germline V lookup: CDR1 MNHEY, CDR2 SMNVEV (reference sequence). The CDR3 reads CASSGVAGGAGELFF. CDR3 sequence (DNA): TGTGCCAGCAGTGGGGTAGCGGGGGGTGCCGGGGAGCTGTTTTTT.

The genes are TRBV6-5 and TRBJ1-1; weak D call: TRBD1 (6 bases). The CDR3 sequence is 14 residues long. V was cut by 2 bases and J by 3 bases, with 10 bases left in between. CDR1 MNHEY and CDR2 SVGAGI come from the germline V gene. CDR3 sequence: CASSYLTGYTEAFF. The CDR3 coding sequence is TGTGCCAGCAGTTACCTAACAGGGTACACTGAAGCTTTCTTT.

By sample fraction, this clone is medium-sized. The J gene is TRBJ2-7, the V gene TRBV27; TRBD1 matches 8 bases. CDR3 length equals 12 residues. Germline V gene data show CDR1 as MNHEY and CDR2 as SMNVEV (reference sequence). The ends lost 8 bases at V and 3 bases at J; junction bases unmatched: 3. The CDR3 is CASWTGNYEQYF. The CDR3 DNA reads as TGTGCCAGCTGGACAGGGAACTACGAGCAGTACTTC.

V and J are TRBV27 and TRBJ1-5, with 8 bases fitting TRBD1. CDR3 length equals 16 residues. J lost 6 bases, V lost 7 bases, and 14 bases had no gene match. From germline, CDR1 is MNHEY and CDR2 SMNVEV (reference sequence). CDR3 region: CASTRSGTGPGQPQHF. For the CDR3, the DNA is TGTGCCAGCACCCGATCAGGGACAGGCCCTGGTCAGCCCCAGCATTTT.